This is a list of T cell receptor beta chains from one sample in a study of blood T cells in healthy people across ages. TCRdb used MiXCR to reprocess the 5' RACE reads, holding one entry per CDR3 protein. The repertoire includes about 1.5 million distinct CDR3 sequences, 40% to 45% of them detected once, and approximately 4% sits in the top ten. Material for sequencing was blood. The receptor source for this set is a young woman in good health. Each CDR3 is given with its conserved first and last residue. D genes are given only for firm matches. Only part of the rows carry a size: once, few, many, or a class if the clone is expanded.

TRBV24-1	.	TRBJ2-1	.	CATGKYNEQFF	TGTGCCACCGGAAAGTACAATGAGCAGTTCTTC
TRBV24-1	.	TRBJ2-3	.	CATSDAAGEVTDTQYF	TGTGCCACCAGTGATGCGGCGGGCGAGGTGACAGATACGCAGTATTTT
TRBV14	.	TRBJ2-5	.	CASSQFLQETQYF	TGTGCCAGCAGCCAGTTTCTCCAAGAGACCCAGTACTTC
TRBV28	.	TRBJ2-7	.	CASSLNLLAQGRYEQYF	TGTGCCAGCAGTTTAAATCTCTTGGCCCAGGGGCGATACGAGCAGTACTTC
TRBV10-3	.	TRBJ2-1	.	CAISPREAAYNEQFF	TGTGCCATCAGCCCCCGAGAGGCAGCCTACAATGAGCAGTTCTTC
TRBV11-2	.	TRBJ1-4	.	CASRGVTNEKLFF	TGTGCCAGCAGAGGGGTAACTAATGAAAAACTGTTTTTT
TRBV20-1	many	TRBJ1-1	.	CSARDLRGYEAFF	TGCAGTGCTAGAGATCTAAGAGGCTATGAAGCTTTCTTT
TRBV20-1	.	TRBJ2-3	TRBD2	CSASTGLAGERSTDTQYF	TGCAGTGCTAGCACGGGACTAGCGGGAGAGAGGAGCACAGATACGCAGTATTTT
TRBV20-1	.	TRBJ2-7	.	CSAGSKTRRYEQYF	TGCAGTGCTGGGTCGAAGACCCGTAGATACGAGCAGTACTTC
TRBV20-1	.	TRBJ2-7	.	CSAPGRDSYEQYF	TGCAGTGCCCCAGGGCGGGACTCCTACGAGCAGTACTTC
TRBV20-1	.	TRBJ2-4	.	CSARDQTGQKNIQYF	TGCAGTGCTAGAGATCAAACAGGGCAAAAAAACATTCAGTACTTC
TRBV10-3	.	TRBJ2-3	TRBD1	CATGQGESSSTDTQYF	TGTGCCACCGGACAGGGGGAGAGTTCTAGCACAGATACGCAGTATTTT
TRBV7-3	few	TRBJ2-1	.	CASSLTLTAVDEQFF	TGTGCCAGCAGCTTAACTCTCACGGCGGTTGATGAGCAGTTCTTC
TRBV28	.	TRBJ2-7	.	CASTPGQANSYEQYF	TGTGCCAGCACACCGGGACAAGCTAACTCCTACGAGCAGTACTTC
TRBV10-3	.	TRBJ2-2	TRBD1	CAISVSPGTGGTGELFF	TGTGCCATCAGTGTATCTCCCGGGACAGGGGGCACCGGGGAGCTGTTTTTT
TRBV10-3	.	TRBJ1-2	.	CAISESTGVANYGYTF	TGTGCCATCAGTGAATCGACAGGAGTAGCTAACTATGGCTACACCTTC
TRBV10-3	.	TRBJ2-7	.	CAIRGQHEQYF	TGTGCCATCAGAGGACAGCACGAGCAGTACTTC
TRBV7-6	.	TRBJ2-2	.	CASSFAPGDPTGELFF	TGTGCCAGCAGCTTTGCTCCAGGGGACCCCACCGGGGAGCTGTTTTTT
TRBV5-1	few	TRBJ2-7	TRBD1	CASSLTGTGVDEQYF	TGCGCCAGCAGCTTGACCGGGACAGGGGTAGACGAGCAGTACTTC
TRBV5-1	many	TRBJ1-2	.	CASSSQTPGTFATGYTF	TGCGCCAGCAGCTCCCAAACTCCCGGGACCTTCGCTACTGGCTACACCTTC
TRBV10-2	.	TRBJ2-1	.	CASRGAESSYNEQFF	TGCGCCAGCAGGGGAGCGGAGAGCTCCTACAATGAGCAGTTCTTC
TRBV7-2	few	TRBJ2-1	TRBD2	CASSRSGLSYNEQFF	TGTGCCAGCAGTCGTAGCGGGCTTTCCTACAATGAGCAGTTCTTC
TRBV10-3	many	TRBJ2-7	TRBD1	CAISPGQGGEQYF	TGTGCCATCAGTCCTGGACAGGGTGGCGAGCAGTACTTC
TRBV7-2	many	TRBJ2-1	.	CASSSGPNNEQFF	TGTGCCAGCAGCTCGGGGCCCAACAATGAGCAGTTCTTC
TRBV25-1	few	TRBJ2-5	.	CASSNPGMETQYF	TGTGCCAGCAGCAACCCGGGGATGGAGACCCAGTACTTC
TRBV4-3	few	TRBJ1-4	.	CATSHGAATNEKLFF	TGCGCCACCAGCCACGGGGCAGCAACTAATGAAAAACTGTTTTTT
TRBV24-1	once	TRBJ2-7	.	CATSVSYEQYF	TGTGCCACCTCAGTGAGTTACGAGCAGTACTTC
TRBV21-1	.	TRBJ2-1	.	CASRRASGVGLAGGLEQFF	TGTGCCAGCAGAAGGGCTAGCGGGGTTGGACTAGCGGGAGGGCTTGAGCAGTTCTTC
TRBV9	.	TRBJ1-2	TRBD1	CASSSIPGTGRNYGYTF	TGTGCCAGCAGCTCCATCCCGGGGACAGGGAGAAACTATGGCTACACCTTC
TRBV12-3/TRBV12-4	few	TRBJ1-1	.	CASRAHRETEAFF	TGTGCCAGCAGGGCCCACAGGGAAACTGAAGCTTTCTTT
TRBV28	.	TRBJ2-7	.	CARSPMGGYSDNEQYF	TGTGCCCGCAGCCCGATGGGGGGTTATTCCGACAACGAGCAGTACTTC
TRBV20-1	.	TRBJ2-7	.	CSARVGLGSYNEQYF	TGCAGTGCTAGAGTCGGCCTGGGTTCCTACAATGAGCAGTACTTC
TRBV29-1	.	TRBJ1-1	.	CSVEENTGAFF	TGCAGCGTTGAGGAGAACACTGGGGCTTTCTTT
TRBV20-1	.	TRBJ2-3	.	CSASVTGFSLTDTQYF	TGCAGTGCTAGCGTCACGGGATTTAGCCTCACAGATACGCAGTATTTT
TRBV20-1	.	TRBJ2-5	TRBD2	CSARRRYSGSLKVGNEQYF	TGCAGTGCTAGACGGCGTTATAGCGGGAGTCTTAAAGTCGGCAATGAGCAGTACTTC
TRBV20-1	.	TRBJ2-5	.	CSARERDFEQYF	TGCAGTGCTAGAGAGCGGGACTTTGAGCAGTACTTC
TRBV20-1	.	TRBJ2-3	TRBD2	CSANLAGGPDTQYF	TGCAGTGCAAACCTAGCGGGAGGACCCGATACGCAGTATTTT
TRBV27	.	TRBJ1-1	TRBD1	CASSRDRLWTEAFF	TGTGCCAGCAGTCGGGACAGGTTATGGACTGAAGCTTTCTTT
TRBV29-1	.	TRBJ1-4	TRBD1	CSAQGARDEKLFF	TGCAGCGCACAGGGGGCGCGGGATGAAAAACTGTTTTTT
TRBV29-1	.	TRBJ1-1	.	CGGRVNTEAFF	TGCGGGGGGCGGGTGAACACTGAAGCTTTCTTT
TRBV29-1	.	TRBJ2-6	TRBD2	CSVILRGTRYSGANVLTF	TGCAGCGTCATATTACGCGGGACTAGGTACTCTGGGGCCAACGTCCTGACTTTC
TRBV20-1	.	TRBJ2-2	TRBD2	CSARDAAGALTGELFF	TGCAGTGCTAGAGATGCAGCGGGGGCCCTGACCGGGGAGCTGTTTTTT
TRBV29-1	.	TRBJ2-1	.	CSVAMRGQFF	TGCAGCGTTGCAATGAGAGGGCAGTTCTTC
TRBV20-1	few	TRBJ2-7	TRBD1	CSALPGTGLNEQYF	TGCAGTGCCTTACCCGGGACAGGGCTCAACGAGCAGTACTTC
TRBV9	few	TRBJ2-5	.	CASSVGGYETQYF	TGTGCCAGCAGCGTAGGAGGGTACGAGACCCAGTACTTC
TRBV29-1	.	TRBJ2-4	.	CSVERGAKNIQYF	TGCAGCGTTGAACGGGGGGCCAAAAACATTCAGTACTTC
TRBV16	.	TRBJ1-1	.	CASSQSWVETEAFF	TGTGCCAGCAGCCAATCTTGGGTAGAAACTGAAGCTTTCTTT
TRBV27	few	TRBJ2-7	.	CASSLRGMLSYEQYF	TGTGCCAGCAGTCTAAGGGGGATGTTGTCCTACGAGCAGTACTTC
TRBV4-3	few	TRBJ2-3	.	CASSQALRGGGDTDTQYF	TGCGCCAGCAGCCAGGCTCTAAGGGGGGGAGGGGACACAGATACGCAGTATTTT
TRBV4-3	.	TRBJ2-1	.	CASSQDHSGSSYNEQFF	TGCGCCAGCAGCCAAGATCACTCAGGGAGCTCCTACAATGAGCAGTTCTTC
TRBV5-1	.	TRBJ1-3	.	CASSFDRLSGNTIYF	TGCGCCAGCAGCTTTGACAGACTCTCTGGAAACACCATATATTTT